A selection of T cell receptor beta chains follows, all from one sample in a study of glioma-infiltrating T cells. Each CDR3 protein is one row after TCRdb ran MiXCR on the multiplex PCR reads. Found here are around 350,000 distinct CDR3 sequences, less than 50% of them singletons; the top ten hold around 12%. Material for sequencing was glioma tissue, nonneoplastic brain tissue, or PBMCs (not recorded which). The receptors here all came from a human donor with low-grade glioma or glioblastoma, undergoing nonglioma brain surgery, or in good health (not recorded which). Each CDR3 is given with its conserved first and last residue. Fields, in order: V gene, D gene, clone size, J gene, CDR3 DNA, CDR3 protein. D genes are given only for firm matches. Expanded clones get a size class; other rows say once, few or many, or leave the size out.

>TRBV20-1|NA|NA|TRBJ1-5
TGCAGTGCAAGGGTTCAGGTCGGTCCCCAAAATCAGCCCCAGCATTTT
CSARVQVGPQNQPQHF
>TRBV15|TRBD2|many|TRBJ2-1
TGTGCCACCAGCAGGGGACTAGCGGAGAACAATGAGCAGTTCTTC
CATSRGLAENNEQFF
>TRBV20-1|TRBD2|NA|TRBJ2-7
TGCAGTTCCCTAGAGCGGGAGAGCCACGAGCAGTACTTC
CSSLERESHEQYF
>TRBV24-1|TRBD2|NA|TRBJ2-1
TGTGCCACAGCCGGGACTAGCGGGTATGAGCAGTTCTTC
CATAGTSGYEQFF
>TRBV6-6|NA|NA|TRBJ2-7
TGTGCCAGCAGTTCCACCTCCTACGAGCAGCACTTC
CASSSTSYEQHF
>TRBV6-6|NA|few|TRBJ2-2
TGTGCCAGCAGTTACGACGAGACCGGGGAGCTGTTTTTT
CASSYDETGELFF
>TRBV20-1|TRBD2|few|TRBJ2-1
TGCAGTGCTAGTTCGACTAGCGGACTCTCCTACAATGAGCAGTTCTTC
CSASSTSGLSYNEQFF
>TRBV4-2|NA|NA|TRBJ2-3
TGTGCCAGCAGCGGAGGGATAAGCACAGATAAGCAGTATTTT
CASSGGISTDKQYF
>TRBV20-1|TRBD2|few|TRBJ2-1
TGCAGTGCCCAACAGGGGGGACTAGCGGGATTTTGGGACACCTACAATGAGCAGTTCTTC
CSAQQGGLAGFWDTYNEQFF
>TRBV20-1|NA|few|TRBJ1-5
TGCAGTGCTAGAGTTGAGGGATATCAGCCCCAGCATTTT
CSARVEGYQPQHF
>TRBV10-3|NA|many|TRBJ2-1
TGTGCCATCAGTGAGCCCCGGGGGAGCTACAATGAGCAGTTCTTC
CAISEPRGSYNEQFF
>TRBV10-3|TRBD1|few|TRBJ1-2
TGTGCCATCAGTGGGGGACAGGGTTTCGGCTACACCTTC
CAISGGQGFGYTF
>TRBV19|NA|NA|TRBJ1-1
TGTGCCAGTAGTATATGGGGAGGGGTACAAACTGAAGCTTTCTTT
CASSIWGGVQTEAFF
>TRBV7-6|NA|NA|TRBJ1-4
TGTGCCAGCAGCGACCCCCCCTCGACAGGAACTAATGAAAAACTGTTTTTT
CASSDPPSTGTNEKLFF
>TRBV27|TRBD2|NA|TRBJ2-7
TGTGCCAGCAGTCAGACTAGCGGGAGAAAGAAGCGCTACGAGCAGTACTTC
CASSQTSGRKKRYEQYF
>TRBV6-1|NA|many|TRBJ2-5
TGTGCCAGCAGTACCCTCCAGGGACAAGAGACCCAGTACTTC
CASSTLQGQETQYF
>TRBV5-4|TRBD2|NA|TRBJ2-1
TGTGCCAGCAGACCGGGACTAGCGGGAGAGGCCCCTTGGAATGAGCAGTTCTTC
CASRPGLAGEAPWNEQFF
>TRBV27|NA|many|TRBJ2-1
TGTGCCAGCAGTTTAGACGGGAGCTCCTACAATGAGCAGTTCTTC
CASSLDGSSYNEQFF
>TRBV29-1|NA|few|TRBJ2-7
TGCAGCGCCGTCGGAGCATCCTACGAGCAGTACTTC
CSAVGASYEQYF
>TRBV4-1|NA|NA|TRBJ1-1
TGCGCCAGCAGCCCCCGGTTCTTGAACACTGGAGCTTTCTTT
CASSPRFLNTGAFF
>TRBV27|TRBD1|many|TRBJ2-3
TGTGCCAGCAGCCGCCTCCCGGGACAGGGGCTCACAGATACGCAGTATTTT
CASSRLPGQGLTDTQYF
>TRBV7-2|NA|few|TRBJ1-2
TGTGCCAGCAGGAAGACAGCACAGTATGGCTACACCTTC
CASRKTAQYGYTF
>TRBV7-2|TRBD2|NA|TRBJ2-3
TGTGCCAGCAGCTTAGCCAGCGGGAGAGCGGGTACGCAGTATTTT
CASSLASGRAGTQYF
>TRBV28|NA|NA|TRBJ2-5
TGTGCCAGCGCCTTAGGGGGTCGCCAAGAGACCCAGTACTTC
CASALGGRQETQYF
>TRBV28|TRBD2|NA|TRBJ2-3
TGTGCCAGCAGTTTATGGGGACTAGCGGGCAGCACAGATACGCAGTATTTT
CASSLWGLAGSTDTQYF
>TRBV28|NA|NA|TRBJ1-1
TGTGCCAGCGGGCGGAAGGAAGCTTTCTTT
CASGRKEAFF
>TRBV27|NA|many|TRBJ2-5
TGTGCCAGCAGCCTCACGTGGATCGGCGAGACCCAGTACTTC
CASSLTWIGETQYF
>TRBV20-1|NA|many|TRBJ2-7
TGCAGTGCCCGGGCAGGTTTCTACGAGCAGTACTTC
CSARAGFYEQYF